The present entry profiles one TCR beta chain with its context. The data derive from a study of CD8 T cells in Susac syndrome. CDR1 and CDR2 (germline): GTSNPN, SVGIG (reference sequence). The CDR3 runs 12 residues. Trimming shortened V by 4 bases and J by 5 bases, and 12 bases separated the two germline ends. After extraction with the RNeasy kit, about 0.45 to 1 ug of the RNA was reverse transcribed using random hexamers. The amplification used immunoSEQ multiplex PCR on TCR beta CDR3; it spanned 54 Vbeta and 13 Jbeta. TCRdb reanalysed the immunoSEQ multiplex PCR reads using MiXCR and keeps one entry per CDR3 protein. The data contain about 130,000 distinct CDR3 sequences, roughly 94% of them singletons.

The chain uses TRBV30 and TRBJ2-7; D perhaps matches TRBD1 (6 bases). Material for sequencing was CD4+ T cells from PBMCs. This sequence originates from a human donor with multiple sclerosis. The CDR3 reads CAWNGGWDEQYF. The CDR3 DNA reads TGTGCCTGGAATGGGGGCTGGGACGAGCAGTACTTC.